These T cell receptor beta chains were read from a single sample in a study of T-cell reconstitution after alpha-beta-depleted transplantation in children. A single record per CDR3 protein comes from TCRdb applying MiXCR to the PCR reads. The sample holds 200,000 or so distinct CDR3 sequences, roughly 6.3% seen once. The sequencing here drew on PBMCs, taken before TCRalphabeta/CD19-depleted stem cell transplant. Receptors originate from a girl less than two years old with combined immunodeficiency, due to receive a stem cell transplant. Each CDR3 is given with its conserved first and last residue. The order of the fields is CDR3 DNA, CDR3 protein, clone size, D gene, V gene, J gene. D genes are given only for firm matches. The size entry is marked missing in some rows and otherwise reads once, few, many or a size class.

DNA: TGTGCCAGCAGTTGGACAGGGCGGAACACTGAAGCTTTCTTT; CDR3: CASSWTGRNTEAFF; size: many; D: TRBD1; V: TRBV12-3/TRBV12-4; J: TRBJ1-1
DNA: TGTGCCAGCAGCCCGCCACGGGGGGGGCTCGAAGCTTTCTTT; CDR3: CASSPPRGGLEAFF; size: many; D: .; V: TRBV7-9; J: TRBJ1-1
DNA: TGTGCCAGCACACATGTCCTCTCCTACGAGCAGTACTTC; CDR3: CASTHVLSYEQYF; size: few; D: .; V: TRBV7-2; J: TRBJ2-7
DNA: TGTGCCAGCAGCTTAAGGCGGGGTCGGTCTAGCGGGGGCCAAGAGACCCAGTACTTC; CDR3: CASSLRRGRSSGGQETQYF; size: many; D: TRBD2; V: TRBV13; J: TRBJ2-5
DNA: TGCAGCGTTGAGGGACAGTTTTTC; CDR3: CSVEGQFF; size: .; D: TRBD1; V: TRBV29-1; J: TRBJ1-2
DNA: TGTGCCAGCAGTGATCTCCCGGGGGGGAACAATGAGCAGTTCTTC; CDR3: CASSDLPGGNNEQFF; size: many; D: TRBD2; V: TRBV25-1; J: TRBJ2-1
DNA: TGTGCCAGCAGCGTAGGGAAGGACAGGGGTGACTATGGCTACACCTTC; CDR3: CASSVGKDRGDYGYTF; size: many; D: TRBD1; V: TRBV9; J: TRBJ1-2
DNA: TGTGCCAGCAGTTTGGGGATTGCCACAACTAACTATGGCTACACCTTC; CDR3: CASSLGIATTNYGYTF; size: many; D: .; V: TRBV12-3/TRBV12-4; J: TRBJ1-2
DNA: TGCAGTGCTAGAGCGCGCGCTAGCAGAGACTACAATGAGCAGTTCTTC; CDR3: CSARARASRDYNEQFF; size: many; D: .; V: TRBV20-1; J: TRBJ2-1
DNA: TGTGCCAGCAGCTTAGGCTTACGGACCGAATTTCCTATTGGCTACACCTTC; CDR3: CASSLGLRTEFPIGYTF; size: .; D: .; V: TRBV13; J: TRBJ1-2
DNA: TGTGCCAGCAGTACCGACAGGGTGCCTTCCTACGAGCAGTACTTC; CDR3: CASSTDRVPSYEQYF; size: many; D: TRBD1; V: TRBV6-2/TRBV6-3; J: TRBJ2-7
DNA: TGCTGTGCTAGTGACTCCCCCCTAGCGCTAACCTACAATGAGCAGTTCTTC; CDR3: CCASDSPLALTYNEQFF; size: .; D: .; V: TRBV20-1; J: TRBJ2-1
DNA: TGTGCCATCAGTGAGTCGGCGGGACAGGGACGACGAGGCACCGGGGAGCTGTTTTTT; CDR3: CAISESAGQGRRGTGELFF; size: many; D: TRBD1; V: TRBV10-3; J: TRBJ2-2
DNA: TGTGCCACCAGTCCAGGGGCGCGAGGAAACACCATATATTTT; CDR3: CATSPGARGNTIYF; size: many; D: .; V: TRBV24-1; J: TRBJ1-3
DNA: TGTGCCACCAGTGATTTCGGTGATGGCTACACCTTC; CDR3: CATSDFGDGYTF; size: many; D: .; V: TRBV24-1; J: TRBJ1-2